Included here is one TCR beta chain sequence, with context. What it recognizes is unknown. Since the library was made to target alpha chains, this beta chain is a stray read and its abundance is not meaningful. TCRdb reprocessed the 5' RACE reads via MiXCR and lists one record per CDR3 protein. Of about 200 distinct CDR3 sequences in the sample, more than 90% are singletons; the top ten hold about 11%. CDR1 and CDR2 from the germline V gene are SGHDT and YYEEEE. The V segment lost 1 base and the J segment 4 bases; nucleotides outside the gene matches: 5. This CDR3 has 15 amino acids. Study-wide findings and caveats: The larger cohort examined one V-J beta rearrangement, not whole repertoires. The TCR gene usage of tumor memory CD4+ T cells clustered together with blood and lymph node memory CD4+ cells and with lymph node naive CD4+ cells.

Naive CD4+ cells had CD25+ Tregs removed. This chain links TRBV5-6 with TRBJ2-3, with 8 bases aligning to TRBD1. Specimen: naive CD4+ T cells sorted from blood. This sample's subset: naive CD4+ T cells, CD4+CD45RA+CD25-. The clonotype comes from a female donor with breast cancer. CDR3 sequence reads: CASSLSVRGPDTQYF. The CDR3 DNA follows: TGTGCCAGCAGCTTGTCCGTCAGGGGGCCAGATACGCAGTATTTT.